The sample holds many counts of the clone carrying this T cell receptor beta chain. Its antigen remains unknown. The record originates from a study of T cells in Graves' hyperthyroidism and ophthalmopathy. Findings and limits, study-wide: Model predictions of ophthalmopathy came a median about 6.3 months before onset.

Stable Graves' hyperthyroidism meant no ophthalmopathy progression within 18 months. Patients between 18 and 65 years old had hyperthyroidism, newly diagnosed and lasting under 2 months. RNA transcripts served as the template for amplifying TCR beta CDR3 regions. First-round RT-PCR of the TCR CDR3 relied on the HTBI primer set. TCRdb reanalysed the multiplex PCR reads using MiXCR and keeps one entry per CDR3 protein. The sample lists roughly 300,000 distinct CDR3 sequences, around 23% occurring once. The ends lost 2 bases at V and 4 bases at J; junction bases unmatched: 5. Germline V gene lookup returns CDR1 DFQATT and CDR2 SNEGSKA (reference sequence). CDR3 length equals 15 residues.

The TCR sequence derives from a woman between 50 and 59 years old with Graves' hyperthyroidism. Sample: blood. The rearrangement links TRBV20-1 to TRBJ2-7; 13 bases are shared with TRBD2. CDR3 in amino acids: CSARPGLAGSYEQYF. The CDR3 bases are TGCAGTGCTAGACCGGGACTAGCGGGATCTTACGAGCAGTACTTC.